Following are 6 T cell receptor beta chains from one sample sequenced in a study of cytomegalovirus exposure and HLA in healthy donors. This PCR relied on a set of 60 Vbeta primers and 13 Jbeta primers. Sequenced by immunoSEQ multiplex PCR; TCRdb stores in-frame clones only, minus some. Of 150,000 to 250,000 clones in the sample, roughly 80% were seen once. Sequencing was done on a sample of PBMCs. The source is a woman aged 45-65 years in good health and CMV-seropositive.

The rearrangement joins TRBV5-1 to TRBJ2-1; 10 bases line up with TRBD2. The CDR3 is 16 amino acids. V dropped 6 bases and J dropped 9; count of bases not matched to a gene: 15. Germline lookup yields CDR1 SGHRS and CDR2 YFSETQ. The CDR3 nucleotides read TGCGCCAGCAACCTGGGGGGCAGCGGGAGGGCCACTGAGCAGTTCTTC. It is translated as CASNLGGSGRATEQFF.

The chain employs TRBV5-4 and TRBJ1-1; 9 positions agree with TRBD1. V shed 4 bases and J 3 bases; nucleotides not matched to a gene: 7. CDR1 is SGHNT, CDR2 YYREEE, per germline (reference sequence). The CDR3 loop spans 15 amino acids. CDR3 residues: CASSTPGQGDTEAFF. The CDR3 DNA is TGTGCCAGCAGCACACCGGGACAGGGAGACACTGAAGCTTTCTTT.

V is TRBV5-1 and J is TRBJ2-5; 7 bases match TRBD2. Looked up from germline, CDR1 is SGHRS and CDR2 is YFSETQ. Trimming took 0 bases from V and 4 from J; bases not matched to a gene: 6. The CDR3 is 15 residues long. CDR3 amino acids: CASSLVSSGPETQYF. The CDR3 DNA reads TGCGCCAGCAGCTTGGTGTCTAGCGGCCCAGAGACCCAGTACTTC. Using reference TRBV5-1 and TRBJ2-5 for the parts outside the CDR3, the full variable domain is KAGVTQTPRYLIKTRGQQVTLSCSPISGHRSVSWYQQTPGQGLQFLFEYFSETQRNKGNFPGRFSGRQFSNSRSEMNVSTLELGDSALYLCASSLVSSGPETQYFGPGTRLLVL.

This chain's CDR3 is CASSASGQGARFGSEAFF. DNA for the CDR3: TGTGCCAGCAGCGCCTCGGGACAGGGGGCACGATTCGGGTCTGAAGCTTTCTTT. The J gene is TRBJ1-1, the V gene TRBV9; TRBD1 matches 12 bases. Germline V gene sequence: CDR1 SGDLS, CDR2 YYNGEE. Trimming took 3 bases from V and 6 from J; bases not matched to a gene: 15. The CDR3 spans 18 residues.

The chain has TRBV9 and TRBJ2-2; D is uncertain. The CDR3 is 14 amino acids. Germline V gene lookup returns CDR1 SGDLS and CDR2 YYNGEE. V was cut by 0 bases and J by 6 bases, with 9 bases left in between. The CDR3 loop is CASSVAGFPGELFF. In nucleotides, the CDR3 is TGTGCCAGCAGCGTAGCGGGTTTCCCCGGGGAGCTGTTTTTT.

The chain has TRBV6-1 and TRBJ2-7, with 11 bases aligning to TRBD2. V was pared by 4 bases and J by 3 bases, with 5 bases of the junction left unmatched. This CDR3 comprises 15 residues. CDR1 and CDR2 from the germline V gene are MNHNS and SASEGT. The CDR3 loop reads CASSAASGRFYEQYF. The CDR3 bases are TGTGCCAGCAGTGCCGCTAGCGGGAGGTTCTACGAGCAGTACTTC.